The clone carrying this TCR beta chain was recorded only once. Trimming took 4 bases from V and 5 from J; bases not matched to a gene: 6. Germline assignment: CDR1 LGHDT and CDR2 YNNKEL (reference sequence). CDR3 length: 14 amino acids. These data are taken from a study of blood T cell repertoires in COVID-19. Assay: immunoSEQ multiplex PCR; the TCRdb copy retains only in-frame clones and omits some. The table lists approximately 330,000 clones, under 90% of them singletons. The receptor's source is a young woman who had recovered from COVID-19. The rearrangement uses TRBV3-1 (or the pseudogene TRBV3-2) and TRBJ2-5; 8 nucleotides align to TRBD2. The sample consisted of PBMCs or T cells enriched from blood (not recorded which). CDR3 loop: CASSLGLGGETQYF. The CDR3 bases are TGTGCCAGCAGCCTGGGACTAGGGGGGGAGACCCAGTACTTC.